These 14 T cell receptor beta chains share one sample of origin, sequenced in a study of blood T cell repertoires in COVID-19. Repertoires were generated with immunoSEQ multiplex PCR, while TCRdb's copy carries only in-frame clones and drops some. The top ten clones hold approximately 40% of a sample with roughly 41,000 clones, around 83% of them seen once. The sequencing sample was made of peripheral blood. The receptors here all came from a woman of 80 years or more with acute or convalescent COVID-19.

This chain connects TRBV29-1 to TRBJ2-5, with D perhaps matching TRBD2 (6 bases). V was clipped by 3 bases and J by 0 bases, with 8 bases between them. Per germline, CDR1 SQVTM and CDR2 ANQGSEA. The CDR3 is 13 residues long. Written as DNA, the CDR3 is TGCAGCGTTGAGGGGGACTACCAAGAGACCCAGTACTTC. This gives the protein CSVEGDYQETQYF.

The rearrangement uses TRBV2 and TRBJ2-7, with D maybe TRBD1 (6 bases). The CDR3 is made up of 14 amino acids. Per germline, CDR1 SNHLY and CDR2 FYNNEI. V was clipped by 5 bases and J by 0 bases, with 11 bases between them. The CDR3 loop reads CASSRDTGSYEQYF. The CDR3 DNA reads as TGTGCCAGCAGTCGGGACACCGGCTCCTACGAGCAGTACTTC.

The chain employs TRBV11-2 and TRBJ1-6; TRBD1 might be the D (5 bases). Germline CDR1 reads SGHAT; CDR2 reads FQNNGV. Trimming cost V 6 bases and J 9 bases, with 15 bases left between them. The CDR3 is 14 residues long. The CDR3 DNA follows: TGTGCCAGCAGGAACCAGGGTTCGGGTTCACCCCTCCACTTT. Amino acids: CASRNQGSGSPLHF.

The chain recombines TRBV9 with TRBJ1-3; 7 bases are a match to TRBD1. Per the germline V gene, CDR1 is SGDLS and CDR2 is YYNGEE. The CDR3 contains 14 residues. V lost 4 bases, J lost 3 bases, and 4 bases stayed unmatched. CDR3: CASSQGEVGNTIYF. In nucleotides, the CDR3 is TGTGCCAGCAGCCAGGGGGAAGTTGGAAACACCATATATTTT. The variable domain in full, with the rest retrieved from reference TRBV9 and TRBJ1-3, is DSGVTQTPKHLITATGQRVTLRCSPRSGDLSVYWYQQSLDQGLQFLIQYYNGEERAKGNILERFSAQQFPDLHSELNLSSLELGDSALYFCASSQGEVGNTIYFGEGSWLTVV.

This chain connects TRBV29-1 to TRBJ1-3, with a tentative D call TRBD1 (5 bases). Trimming left V 6 bases short and J 0 bases short, with 9 bases between. CDR1 is SQVTM and CDR2 is ANQGSEA in the germline V gene. This CDR3 is built from 13 residues. The CDR3 sequence: CSVGQSSGNTIYF. The CDR3, as DNA: TGCAGCGTCGGACAATCCTCTGGAAACACCATATATTTT.

This chain joins TRBV19 and TRBJ1-6; TRBD1 matches 9 bases. Germline assignment: CDR1 LNHDA and CDR2 SQIVND (reference sequence). The length of the CDR3 is 14 residues. V dropped 7 bases and J dropped 7; count of bases not matched to a gene: 5. For the CDR3, the DNA is TGTGCCAGTACCCTAGGACAGGGGAATTCACCCCTCCACTTT. Its protein is CASTLGQGNSPLHF.

The table lists this clone with a few counts. The chain has TRBV6-6 and TRBJ1-1; D is uncertain. V was shortened by 6 bases and J by 6 bases, with 14 bases between the two germline ends. Looked up from germline, CDR1 is MNHNY and CDR2 is SVGAGI (reference sequence). This CDR3 has 13 amino acids. CDR3 sequence: CASSPTPFAEAFF. The CDR3 region has the DNA TGTGCCAGCAGCCCCACTCCCTTCGCTGAAGCTTTCTTT.

This chain links TRBV11-3 with TRBJ1-4; 8 bases are shared with TRBD1. This CDR3 is 14 amino acids long. J was trimmed by 6 bases and V by 5 bases; bases with no gene match: 5. The V gene's germline CDR1 is SGHNT and CDR2 YENEEA. CDR3 coding DNA: TGTGCCAGCAGCGAGACAGGGGTTGATGAAAAACTGTTTTTT. It specifies CASSETGVDEKLFF.

This chain links TRBV15 with TRBJ1-1; 8 bases agree with TRBD1. Germline lookup yields CDR1 LNHNV and CDR2 YYDKDF (reference sequence). Trimming removed 4 bases from V and 1 base from J; junction bases left unmatched: 5. This CDR3 has 15 residues. CDR3 coding DNA: TGTGCCACCAGCATCCAGGGGGCCCAGAACACTGAAGCTTTCTTT. Translating it yields CATSIQGAQNTEAFF.

The chain recombines TRBV5-4 with TRBJ1-2; 11 nucleotides align to TRBD1. Germline V gives CDR1 SGHNT, CDR2 YYREEE (reference sequence). The CDR3 extends over 16 amino acids. The J segment lost 5 bases and the V segment lost 5 bases, leaving 11 bases of the junction unmatched. Here the CDR3 reads CASSMDRGLSSYGYTF. DNA of the CDR3: TGTGCCAGCAGTATGGACAGGGGGCTATCATCGTATGGCTACACCTTC.

The chain carries TRBV5-1 and TRBJ2-1; 12 bases are shared with TRBD2. The CDR3 sequence is 15 residues long. The trim removed 4 bases at V and 7 bases at J, leaving 6 bases unmatched. In germline, CDR1 is SGHRS, CDR2 YFSETQ. The chain's CDR3 is CASSLMTSGGNEQFF. As DNA, the CDR3 is TGCGCCAGCAGCCTGATGACTAGCGGGGGTAATGAGCAGTTCTTC. Combining the CDR3 with reference TRBV5-1 and TRBJ2-1 gives the whole variable domain KAGVTQTPRYLIKTRGQQVTLSCSPISGHRSVSWYQQTPGQGLQFLFEYFSETQRNKGNFPGRFSGRQFSNSRSEMNVSTLELGDSALYLCASSLMTSGGNEQFFGPGTRLTVL.

This clone occurred once. The V call is TRBV10-1, the J call TRBJ2-7; D is unresolved. Trimming removed 6 bases at V and 1 base at J, with 13 bases between. The CDR3 sequence is 14 residues long. The germline V gene encodes CDR1 WNHNN and CDR2 SYGVQD (reference sequence). In nucleotides, the CDR3 is TGCGCCAGCAGCCAAGACACCCAATCCTACGAGCAGTACTTC. Translated, it gives CASSQDTQSYEQYF.

There are a few counts of this clone. The genes are TRBV5-1 and TRBJ2-7; the D is unclear. The germline V gene encodes CDR1 SGHRS and CDR2 YFSETQ. Trimming cost V 0 bases and J 2 bases, with 15 bases left between them. This CDR3 contains 16 residues. As DNA, the CDR3 is TGCGCCAGCAGCTTGGAAGTGCGCTCGATACCCTACGAGCAGTACTTC. It encodes CASSLEVRSIPYEQYF. Full variable domain (rest looked up from reference TRBV5-1 and TRBJ2-7): KAGVTQTPRYLIKTRGQQVTLSCSPISGHRSVSWYQQTPGQGLQFLFEYFSETQRNKGNFPGRFSGRQFSNSRSEMNVSTLELGDSALYLCASSLEVRSIPYEQYFGPGTRLTVT.

This clone was picked up a small number of times. The chain recombines TRBV5-1 with TRBJ1-2; TRBD1 aligns across 8 bases. The CDR3 contains 13 residues. Trimming at V came to 3 bases and at J to 8 bases, leaving 6 bases not matched to a gene. Looked up from germline, CDR1 is SGHRS and CDR2 is YFSETQ. CDR3 loop: CASSSQTGAGYTF. CDR3 in DNA: TGCGCCAGCAGCTCACAGACAGGGGCCGGCTACACCTTC.